This entry lists 6 T cell receptor beta chains sequenced from one sample in a study of blood T cell repertoires in COVID-19. Here immunoSEQ multiplex PCR was the method, and the copy in TCRdb shows in-frame clones only, minus some. The sample lists about 100,000 clones, around 84% occurring once. What was sequenced was peripheral blood. These receptor sequences come from a man in his 60s with acute or convalescent COVID-19.

J is TRBJ2-2 and V is TRBV2; D gene ambiguous. The CDR3 loop spans 15 amino acids. The germline V gene encodes CDR1 SNHLY and CDR2 FYNNEI. V was shortened by 7 bases and J by 0 bases, with 12 bases between the two germline ends. The chain's CDR3 is CASMKALTNTGELFF. The DNA of the CDR3 is TGTGCCAGCATGAAAGCTTTGACGAACACCGGGGAGCTGTTTTTT.

This rearrangement joins TRBV5-4 to TRBJ1-4; maybe TRBD1 (5 bases). Trimming cost V 2 bases and J 4 bases, with 12 bases left between them. CDR3 size: 15 residues. In germline, CDR1 is SGHNT, CDR2 YYREEE (reference sequence). CDR3 DNA: TGTGCCAGCAGCTTTGTAGGGGCCGGTAATGAAAAACTGTTTTTT. Its translation: CASSFVGAGNEKLFF.

The chain links TRBV6-4 to TRBJ2-1; 9 nucleotides align to TRBD2. V trimming: 4 bases; J trimming: 4 bases; junction bases outside the gene matches: 5. Germline CDR1 and CDR2: MRHNA and SNTAGT. The CDR3 has 15 amino acids. CDR3 sequence (DNA): TGTGCCAGCAGTGTAGAAGCGGGAGGTTACAATGAGCAGTTCTTC. Protein sequence: CASSVEAGGYNEQFF.

V and J are TRBV19 and TRBJ2-1; 8 positions agree with TRBD2. The J segment lost 0 bases and the V segment lost 4 bases, leaving 8 bases of the junction unmatched. The CDR3 length is 17 residues. Germline CDR1 LNHDA, CDR2 SQIVND (reference sequence). The CDR3 loop reads CASSRGSGAGSYNEQFF. The CDR3 nucleotides are TGTGCCAGTAGTAGGGGTAGCGGGGCCGGCTCCTACAATGAGCAGTTCTTC.

The genes are TRBV2 and TRBJ2-3, with 10 bases that match TRBD1. The CDR3 contains 13 residues. From germline, CDR1 is SNHLY and CDR2 FYNNEI. V gave up 2 bases and J gave up 13 bases; unmatched junction bases: 6. As DNA, the CDR3 is TGTGCCAGCAGTGAAATCGACAGGGGGCACGAGTATTTT. Translating it yields CASSEIDRGHEYF.

The rearrangement joins TRBV11-2 to TRBJ2-3; D is perhaps TRBD2 (6 bases). V lost 0 bases and J 6 bases, leaving 7 bases between the germline ends. The CDR3 extends over 13 amino acids. Per the germline V gene, CDR1 is SGHAT and CDR2 is FQNNGV. CDR3 DNA: TGTGCCAGCAGCTTAGAGGGAGGTGATACGCAGTATTTT. The encoded protein is CASSLEGGDTQYF.